The entry below describes one T cell receptor (beta chain). Its cognate antigen is unknown. 13 Jbeta primers and 60 Vbeta primers were used for the PCR. Sequencing was performed with immunoSEQ multiplex PCR; in TCRdb, only in-frame clones are kept and a portion is missing. The sample carries 150,000 to 200,000 clones, 75% to 90% recorded once. This CDR3 spans 15 amino acids. The germline CDR1 and CDR2 sequences are SGHDT and YYEEEE. V lost 4 bases and J 2 bases, leaving 13 bases between the germline ends. This sample was included in a study of cytomegalovirus exposure and HLA in healthy donors. Regarding the study as a whole: Cytomegalovirus status was reportedly diagnosed by the classifier with high sensitivity and specificity.

The gene calls are TRBV5-6 and TRBJ2-1; D might be TRBD1 (6 bases). The sequence was obtained from a man aged 25-45 years in good health and CMV-seropositive. Input material: PBMCs. CDR3 nucleotides: TGTGCCAGCAGCCCGGACAGTGAACCCTACAATGAGCAGTTCTTC. Translation: CASSPDSEPYNEQFF.